Below, one T cell receptor (beta chain) is given with its context. Its target is unknown. The data stem from a study of T cell responses to AZD1222 COVID-19 vaccine. Looking at the study overall: The study pooled second doses at about 4 or about 12 weeks. General study results and limits: Repertoires were obtained solely post-peak T cell response.

CDR3 length: 17 residues. The V gene's germline CDR1 is SGHVS and CDR2 FQNEAQ. V was shortened by 5 bases and J by 0 bases, with 14 bases between the two germline ends. Only in-frame clones appear in the TCRdb table, and some are missing; sequencing was by immunoSEQ multiplex PCR. The table has roughly 120,000 clones, approximately 90% seen once; the top ten hold roughly 1.6%. V and J are TRBV7-8 and TRBJ1-6; D remains ambiguous. The source of this sequence is an adult in good health. The sample here was peripheral blood, taken on day 0 of AZD1222 vaccination. The CDR3 bases are TGTGCCAGCAGCCCCTTTTCCAGAAGCTCCTATAATTCACCCCTCCACTTT. Residues: CASSPFSRSSYNSPLHF.